This T cell receptor beta chain is from a study of blood T cell repertoires in COVID-19. Across the study: Sample material is recorded as cDNA or gDNA derived from T cells, B-cell-depleted T cells, or PBMCs.

How the authors handled the data: Quantification of nucleated cells was approximated via reference gene primer amplification. Sequencing used immunoSEQ multiplex PCR; TCRdb keeps in-frame clones, though not all of them. V and J calls plus clone size are reproduced from that table; the DNA served to infer D and trimming. This repertoire shows approximately 190,000 clones, around four fifths found once; its top ten account for roughly 20%. Germline V CDR1 and CDR2: LNHNV, YYDKDF (reference sequence). This CDR3 has 14 amino acids. Trimming removed 4 bases from V and 2 bases from J, with 9 bases in between.

The sequence derives from a human donor in a cohort sampled during active COVID-19. The chain links TRBV15 to TRBJ1-5; no definite D call. Sequencing was carried out using peripheral blood. CDR3 region: CATSKRRGNQPQHF. CDR3 in DNA: TGTGCCACCAGCAAGCGACGGGGCAATCAGCCCCAGCATTTT.